Listed below are T cell receptor beta chains from one sample, sequenced in a study of blood T cell repertoires in COVID-19. The method was immunoSEQ multiplex PCR; TCRdb's version includes in-frame clones alone and lacks a portion of them. This table has fewer than 350,000 clones, about 86% appearing once. The sequenced material came from PBMCs or T cells enriched from blood (not recorded which). These receptors came from a woman between 35 and 50 years old with acute COVID-19. CDR3s include the opening cysteine and the closing phenylalanine or tryptophan. D genes are given only for firm matches. A row's size may be missing; if present it is once, few, many or a size class.

j_call v_call clone_size d_call cdr3_aa cdr3_nt
TRBJ1-2 TRBV7-2 NA TRBD1 CASSSRQGGIYGYTF TGTGCCAGCAGCTCCAGACAGGGAGGTATTTATGGCTACACCTTC
TRBJ1-1 TRBV3-1/TRBV3-2 NA NA CASSPQGRGLKAFF TGTGCCAGCAGCCCACAGGGACGTGGGCTTAAAGCTTTCTTT
TRBJ2-7 TRBV11-2 NA NA CASSLVLRGYEQYF TGTGCCAGCAGCTTAGTTTTGCGGGGATACGAGCAGTACTTC
TRBJ1-1 TRBV7-2 NA TRBD1 CASSPRGGQANTEAFF TGTGCCAGCAGCCCGCGGGGGGGACAGGCGAACACTGAAGCTTTCTTT
TRBJ1-6 TRBV9 NA TRBD1 CASSPRGDRGNSPLHF TGTGCCAGCAGCCCCCGGGGGGACAGGGGTAATTCACCCCTCCACTTT
TRBJ2-1 TRBV29-1 NA TRBD1 CSVEPPGGLNEQFF TGCAGCGTTGAACCCCCAGGGGGCCTCAATGAGCAGTTCTTC
TRBJ2-2 TRBV6-2/TRBV6-3 NA NA CASSSVRDTGELFF TGTGCCAGCAGTTCCGTGAGAGACACCGGGGAGCTGTTTTTT
TRBJ2-1 TRBV7-9 NA NA CASSLAGGRPSGQFF TGTGCCAGCAGCTTAGCGGGGGGGCGACCGAGCGGGCAGTTCTTC
TRBJ1-5 TRBV20-1 NA TRBD1 CSAIGTAGDLF TGCAGTGCTATCGGGACAGCTGGCGATTTATTT
TRBJ1-2 TRBV7-2 few NA CASSYTQDDYGYTF TGTGCCAGCAGCTACACTCAGGATGACTATGGCTACACCTTC
TRBJ1-1 TRBV18 NA TRBD1 CASSNPSGGGNAEAFF TGTGCCAGCTCAAATCCCTCAGGGGGCGGGAACGCTGAAGCTTTCTTT
TRBJ1-1 TRBV27 NA TRBD1 CASSLNRGQTEAFF TGTGCCAGCAGTTTAAACAGGGGACAAACTGAAGCTTTCTTT
TRBJ2-7 TRBV4-3 NA NA CASSPEGATRSYEQYF TGCGCCAGCAGCCCCGAAGGGGCGACACGCTCCTACGAGCAGTACTTC
TRBJ1-5 TRBV28 NA TRBD1 CASSSDRGGNQPQHF TGTGCCAGCAGTTCGGACAGGGGAGGCAATCAGCCCCAGCATTTT
TRBJ1-2 TRBV7-3 NA TRBD1 CASSLWTGPTNYGYTF TGTGCCAGCAGCTTATGGACAGGGCCTACTAACTATGGCTACACCTTC
TRBJ2-7 TRBV28 NA TRBD1 CASRYTGGTSYEQYF TGTGCCAGCAGATACACAGGGGGGACATCCTACGAGCAGTACTTC
TRBJ2-3 TRBV19 NA TRBD1 CASSLWGQVGTDTQYF TGTGCCAGTAGCCTCTGGGGACAGGTCGGCACAGATACGCAGTATTTT
TRBJ1-2 TRBV28 few TRBD1 CASSPHGMGGPGTGLSAWGYTF TGTGCCAGCAGTCCCCATGGTATGGGCGGGCCCGGGACAGGGCTTTCCGCGTGGGGCTACACCTTC